Each of the 10 T cell receptor beta chains below was sequenced from the same sample in a study of blood T cell repertoires in COVID-19. TCRdb's table, derived via immunoSEQ multiplex PCR, lists solely in-frame clones and lacks some. The repertoire has more than 85,000 clones, about 85% of them found once; the top ten carry around 2%. Specimen: peripheral blood. These receptors were collected from a man aged 45-65 years with active COVID-19.

This clone has a single count. The V and J genes are TRBV12-5 and TRBJ1-1; D remains unclear. The CDR3 length is 12 residues. V lost 5 bases and J 4 bases, leaving 8 bases between the germline ends. Germline CDR1 and CDR2: LGHNT and FRNRAP. CDR3 sequence reads: CASGPLSTEAFF. The CDR3 DNA reads as TGTGCTAGTGGTCCCCTGTCCACTGAAGCTTTCTTT. Looking up the rest from reference TRBV12-5 and TRBJ1-1 gives the full variable domain: DARVTQTPRHKVTEMGQEVTMRCQPILGHNTVFWYRQTMMQGLELLAYFRNRAPLDDSGMPKDRFSAEMPDATLATLKIQPSEPRDSAVYFCASGPLSTEAFFGQGTRLTVV.

Comments on this clone: This specimen includes other DNA sequences encoding the same CDR3. The chain combines TRBV7-2 with TRBJ2-7, with D perhaps TRBD1 (7 bases). Trimming removed 2 bases at V and 5 bases at J, with 13 bases between. The CDR3 is made up of 14 amino acids. CDR1 and CDR2 from the germline V gene are SGHTA and FQGNSA. CDR3 bases: TGTGCCAGCAGCTTAAGGCAGGGGGGCGACGAGCAGTACTTC. Protein: CASSLRQGGDEQYF. Together with reference TRBV7-2 and TRBJ2-7, the CDR3 gives the full variable domain: GAGVSQSPSNKVTEKGKDVELRCDPISGHTALYWYRQSLGQGLEFLIYFQGNSAPDKSGLPSDRFSAERTGGSVSTLTIQRTQQEDSAVYLCASSLRQGGDEQYFGPGTRLTVT.

The chain employs TRBV6-2 or TRBV6-3 and TRBJ2-1; the match to TRBD2 covers 7 bases. With V trimmed by 2 bases and J by 0 bases, 13 bases remained unmatched. CDR1 is MNHEY and CDR2 is SVGEGT in the germline V gene. CDR3 length equals 19 residues. As DNA, the CDR3 is TGTGCCAGCAGTTACGTTAGGGCTAGCGGAGGGAGCTCCTACAATGAGCAGTTCTTC. Amino acid sequence: CASSYVRASGGSSYNEQFF.

V is TRBV19 and J is TRBJ2-6; perhaps TRBD2 as D (7 bases). V was trimmed by 6 bases and J by 4 bases, leaving 13 bases between them. The CDR3 has 15 residues. CDR1 and CDR2 from the germline V gene are LNHDA and SQIVND (reference sequence). CDR3 sequence: CASSRRGPGANVLTF. In DNA, the CDR3 is TGTGCCAGTAGCCGGCGGGGGCCAGGGGCCAACGTCCTGACTTTC. Full variable domain (outside the CDR3, taken from reference TRBV19 and TRBJ2-6): DGGITQSPKYLFRKEGQNVTLSCEQNLNHDAMYWYRQDPGQGLRLIYYSQIVNDFQKGDIAEGYSVSREKKESFPLTVTSAQKNPTAFYLCASSRRGPGANVLTFGAGSRLTVL.

The J gene is TRBJ2-1, the V gene TRBV2; a weak D match, TRBD2 (5 bases). Germline values: CDR1 SNHLY, CDR2 FYNNEI. Trimming shortened V by 3 bases and J by 7 bases, and 7 bases separated the two germline ends. This CDR3 comprises 12 residues. CDR3 DNA sequence: TGTGCCAGCAGTGACGGCGGGAATGAGCAGTTCTTC. Protein: CASSDGGNEQFF.

There are a few counts of this clone. The V gene is TRBV6-5, the J gene TRBJ2-1; TRBD1 might be the D (6 bases). Germline V CDR1 and CDR2: MNHEY, SVGAGI. The V gene lost 4 bases and the J gene lost 15 bases, with 10 bases spanning the gap. The CDR3 consists of 10 residues. The CDR3 loop reads CASSLWGLFF. The CDR3 DNA reads as TGTGCCAGCAGTTTGTGGGGGCTGTTCTTC.

This clone was seen just once. The chain combines TRBV19 with TRBJ2-7; 7 nucleotides match TRBD1. Germline V lookup: CDR1 LNHDA, CDR2 SQIVND (reference sequence). V trimming: 6 bases; J trimming: 2 bases; junction bases outside the gene matches: 7. The CDR3 extends over 14 amino acids. CDR3 protein: CASRYRDSTYEQYF. The CDR3 DNA follows: TGTGCCAGTAGGTACCGGGACAGCACCTACGAGCAGTACTTC. The full variable domain, its missing parts supplied by reference TRBV19 and TRBJ2-7, is DGGITQSPKYLFRKEGQNVTLSCEQNLNHDAMYWYRQDPGQGLRLIYYSQIVNDFQKGDIAEGYSVSREKKESFPLTVTSAQKNPTAFYLCASRYRDSTYEQYFGPGTRLTVT.

The rearrangement uses TRBV23-1 and TRBJ2-7, with D perhaps matching TRBD1 (5 bases). TRBV23-1 is an ORF; its function is uncertain. Trimming stripped 7 bases from V and 3 bases from J, with 22 bases between. The CDR3 length is 16 residues. The CDR3 DNA is TGCGCCAGCACGCCAAAGGGGAAAAGGTCTGGCTACGAGCAGTACTTC. The encoded protein is CASTPKGKRSGYEQYF.

This clone was detected a few times. The chain links TRBV29-1 to TRBJ1-1; no reliable D call. Germline loops: CDR1 SQVTM, CDR2 ANQGSEA. The ends were cut back, 3 bases at V and 3 bases at J, with 14 bases in the middle. This CDR3 is 14 amino acids long. In DNA, the CDR3 is TGCAGCGTTGACAGGCCCCAAATGTACACTGAAGCTTTCTTT. As protein: CSVDRPQMYTEAFF.

The rearrangement links TRBV12-3 or TRBV12-4 to TRBJ2-7; D is unclear. The CDR3 is 12 residues long. V lost 5 bases, J lost 6 bases, and 11 bases lay in between. DNA of the CDR3: TGTGCCAGCAGTCCCGGAGAATCCGAGCAGTACTTC. Its protein product is CASSPGESEQYF.